The TCR beta chain described here comes from a study of beta chain bispecific antibodies for T cell cancers. Turning to the study itself: Surviving healthy donor T cells from leukemia-line and bispecific antibody cocultures were TRBV-sequenced for family depletion. General study results and limits: Most targeted TRBV signal came from the leukemia cell line cells, not normal T cells.

TCRdb reprocessed the 5' RACE reads via MiXCR and lists one record per CDR3 protein. The table shows 15,000 or so distinct CDR3 sequences, with approximately 2% occurring only once. Expansion lasted two to three days, with either anti-CD3 antibody OKT3 or CD3/CD28 beads. Bispecific antibody was added to roughly 5 x 10^4 normal T cells and roughly 5 x 10^4 target cells. Remarks on this clonotype: As yet, its antigen is unknown.

The sequence was collected from a human donor in good health. Some clones in this sample may be carry-over from other donors' samples. Sequencing was carried out using healthy donor T cells cultured with leukemia cells.

Here the CDR3 DNA reads TGTGCCAGCAGACTTAGCTCTGAGCAGTTCTTC. This encodes CASRLSSEQFF. The gene calls are TRBV7-9 and TRBJ2-1; D not certain. Germline assignment: CDR1 SEHNR and CDR2 FQNEAQ (reference sequence). The CDR3 runs 11 residues. Trimming left V 6 bases short and J 9 bases short, with 9 bases between.